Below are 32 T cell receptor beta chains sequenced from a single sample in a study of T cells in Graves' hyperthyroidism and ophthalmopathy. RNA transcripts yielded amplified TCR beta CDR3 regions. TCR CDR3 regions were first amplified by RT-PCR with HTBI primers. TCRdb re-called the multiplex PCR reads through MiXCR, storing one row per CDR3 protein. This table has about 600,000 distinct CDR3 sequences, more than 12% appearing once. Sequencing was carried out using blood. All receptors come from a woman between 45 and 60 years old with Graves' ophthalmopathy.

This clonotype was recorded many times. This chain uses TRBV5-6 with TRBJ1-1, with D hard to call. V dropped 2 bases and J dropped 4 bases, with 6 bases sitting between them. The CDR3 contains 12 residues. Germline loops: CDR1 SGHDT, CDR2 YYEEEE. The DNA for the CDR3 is TGTGCCAGCAGCTTTGAACCCACTGAAGCTTTCTTT. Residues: CASSFEPTEAFF.

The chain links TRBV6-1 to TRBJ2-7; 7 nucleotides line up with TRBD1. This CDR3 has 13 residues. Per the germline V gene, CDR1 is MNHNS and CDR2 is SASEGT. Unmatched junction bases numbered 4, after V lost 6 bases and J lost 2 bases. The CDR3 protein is CASSTGEAYEQYF. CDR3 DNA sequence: TGTGCCAGCAGCACAGGGGAAGCCTACGAGCAGTACTTC.

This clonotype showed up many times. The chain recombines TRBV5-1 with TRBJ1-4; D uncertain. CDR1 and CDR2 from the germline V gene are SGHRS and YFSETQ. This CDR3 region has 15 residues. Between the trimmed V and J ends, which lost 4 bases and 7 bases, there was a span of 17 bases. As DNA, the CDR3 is TGCGCCAGCAGCCAGGTAACGGCCCCCGGTGAAAAACTGTTTTTT. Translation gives CASSQVTAPGEKLFF.

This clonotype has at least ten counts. The CDR3 sequence: CASSLAGAGGTDTQYF. The DNA for the CDR3 is TGCGCCAGCAGCTTGGCTGGGGCAGGAGGCACAGATACGCAGTATTTT. The J gene is TRBJ2-3, the V gene TRBV5-1; D may be TRBD1 (5 bases). The CDR3 totals 16 residues. Germline loops: CDR1 SGHRS, CDR2 YFSETQ. V lost 0 bases to trimming and J lost 1 base, with 12 bases between them.

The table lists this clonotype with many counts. The CDR3 loop reads CASQAGLTDTQYF. The CDR3 coding sequence is TGTGCCAGCCAAGCGGGCCTCACAGATACGCAGTATTTT. The chain couples TRBV28 to TRBJ2-3; TRBD2 might be the D (6 bases). Trimming removed 8 bases at V and 2 bases at J, with 11 bases between. The CDR3 has 13 residues. CDR1 and CDR2 (germline): MDHEN, SYDVKM.

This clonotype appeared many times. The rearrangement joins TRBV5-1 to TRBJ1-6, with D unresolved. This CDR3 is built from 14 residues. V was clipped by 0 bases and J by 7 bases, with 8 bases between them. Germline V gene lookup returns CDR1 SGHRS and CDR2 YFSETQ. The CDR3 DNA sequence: TGCGCCAGCAGCTTGGTGGAAGCAAATTCACCCCTCCACTTT. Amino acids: CASSLVEANSPLHF. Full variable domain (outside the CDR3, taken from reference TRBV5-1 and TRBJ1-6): KAGVTQTPRYLIKTRGQQVTLSCSPISGHRSVSWYQQTPGQGLQFLFEYFSETQRNKGNFPGRFSGRQFSNSRSEMNVSTLELGDSALYLCASSLVEANSPLHFGNGTRLTVT.

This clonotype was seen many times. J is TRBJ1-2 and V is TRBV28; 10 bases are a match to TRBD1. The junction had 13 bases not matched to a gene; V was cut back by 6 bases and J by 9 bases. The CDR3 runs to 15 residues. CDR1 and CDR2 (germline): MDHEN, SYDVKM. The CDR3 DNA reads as TGTGCCAGCAGCACCCTAGGGACAGGGGATGGTAGCTACACCTTC. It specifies CASSTLGTGDGSYTF.

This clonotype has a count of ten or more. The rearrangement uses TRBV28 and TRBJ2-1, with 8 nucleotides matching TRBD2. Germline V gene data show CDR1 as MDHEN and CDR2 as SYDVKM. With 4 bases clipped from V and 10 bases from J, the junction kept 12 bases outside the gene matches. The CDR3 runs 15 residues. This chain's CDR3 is CASSSTSGGLWEQFF. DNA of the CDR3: TGTGCCAGCAGTTCAACTAGCGGAGGGCTTTGGGAGCAGTTCTTC.

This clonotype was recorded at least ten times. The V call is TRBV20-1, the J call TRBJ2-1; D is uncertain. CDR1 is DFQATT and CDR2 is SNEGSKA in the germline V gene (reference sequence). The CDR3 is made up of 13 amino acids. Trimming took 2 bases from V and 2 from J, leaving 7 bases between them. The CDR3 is CSARTDTYNEQFF. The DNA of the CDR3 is TGCAGTGCTAGAACCGATACCTACAATGAGCAGTTCTTC.

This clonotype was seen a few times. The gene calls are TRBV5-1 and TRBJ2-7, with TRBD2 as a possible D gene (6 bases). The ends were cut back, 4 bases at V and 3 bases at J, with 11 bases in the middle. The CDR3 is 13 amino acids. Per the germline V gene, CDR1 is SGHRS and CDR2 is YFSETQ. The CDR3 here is CASSGRGNYEQYF. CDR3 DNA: TGCGCCAGCAGCGGGCGGGGTAACTACGAGCAGTACTTC.

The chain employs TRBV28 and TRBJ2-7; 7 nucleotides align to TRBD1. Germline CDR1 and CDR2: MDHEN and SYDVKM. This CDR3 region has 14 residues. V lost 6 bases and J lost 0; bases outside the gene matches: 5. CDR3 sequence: CASSKQGSSYEQYF. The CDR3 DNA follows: TGTGCCAGCAGCAAACAGGGGAGCTCCTACGAGCAGTACTTC.

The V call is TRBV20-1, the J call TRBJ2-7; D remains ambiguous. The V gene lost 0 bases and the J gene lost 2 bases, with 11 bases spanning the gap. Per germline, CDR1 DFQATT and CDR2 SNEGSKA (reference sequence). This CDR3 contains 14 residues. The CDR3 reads CSARDGASTYEQYF. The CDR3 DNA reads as TGCAGTGCTAGAGATGGTGCCAGCACCTACGAGCAGTACTTC.

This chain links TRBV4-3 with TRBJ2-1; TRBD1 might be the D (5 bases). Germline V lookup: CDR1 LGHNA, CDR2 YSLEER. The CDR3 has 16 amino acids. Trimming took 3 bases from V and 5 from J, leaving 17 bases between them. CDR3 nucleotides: TGCGCCAGCAGCCACTCAGGGTTTGGGGTCAACAATGAGCAGTTCTTC. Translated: CASSHSGFGVNNEQFF.

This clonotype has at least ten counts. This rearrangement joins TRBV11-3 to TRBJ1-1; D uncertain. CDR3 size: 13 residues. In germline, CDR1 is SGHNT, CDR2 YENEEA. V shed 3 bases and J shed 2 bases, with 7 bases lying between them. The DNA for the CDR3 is TGTGCCAGCAGCTTTACGACTAACACTGAAGCTTTCTTT. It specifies CASSFTTNTEAFF.

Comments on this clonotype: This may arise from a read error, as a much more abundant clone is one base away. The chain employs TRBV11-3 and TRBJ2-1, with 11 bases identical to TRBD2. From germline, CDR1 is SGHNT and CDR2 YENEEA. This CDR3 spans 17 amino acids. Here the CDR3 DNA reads TGTGCCAGCAGCTTAGTAGCGGGAGGGCCTTCCGACAATGAGCAGCTCTTC. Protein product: CASSLVAGGPSDNEQLF.

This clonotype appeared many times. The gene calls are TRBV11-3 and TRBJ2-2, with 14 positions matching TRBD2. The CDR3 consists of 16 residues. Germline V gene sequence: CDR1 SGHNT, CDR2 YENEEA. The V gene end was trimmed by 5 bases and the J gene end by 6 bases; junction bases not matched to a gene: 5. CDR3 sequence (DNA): TGTGCCAGCAGCAAACCGGGACTAGCGGGAGCCGGGGAGCTGTTTTTT. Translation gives CASSKPGLAGAGELFF.

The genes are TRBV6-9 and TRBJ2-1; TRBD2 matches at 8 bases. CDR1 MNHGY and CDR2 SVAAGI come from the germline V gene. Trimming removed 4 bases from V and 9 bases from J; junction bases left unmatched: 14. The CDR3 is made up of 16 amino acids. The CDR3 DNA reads TGTGCCAGCAGTTTCCCCGGGACTAGTATCTTAGGTGAGCAGTTCTTC. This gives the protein CASSFPGTSILGEQFF.

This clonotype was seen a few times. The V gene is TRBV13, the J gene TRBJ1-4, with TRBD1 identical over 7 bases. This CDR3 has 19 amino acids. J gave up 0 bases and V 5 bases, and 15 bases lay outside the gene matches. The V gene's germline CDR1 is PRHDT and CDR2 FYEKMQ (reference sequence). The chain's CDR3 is CASSPPRGVETATNEKLFF. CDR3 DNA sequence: TGTGCCAGCAGCCCCCCCAGGGGGGTAGAAACTGCAACTAATGAAAAACTGTTTTTT.

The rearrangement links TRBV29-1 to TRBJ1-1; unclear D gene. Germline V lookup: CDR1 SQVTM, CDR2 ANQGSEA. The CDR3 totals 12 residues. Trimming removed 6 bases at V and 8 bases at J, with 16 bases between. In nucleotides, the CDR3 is TGCAGCGTGGGTTTGGGTCCTCTAGAAGCTTTCTTT. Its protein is CSVGLGPLEAFF.

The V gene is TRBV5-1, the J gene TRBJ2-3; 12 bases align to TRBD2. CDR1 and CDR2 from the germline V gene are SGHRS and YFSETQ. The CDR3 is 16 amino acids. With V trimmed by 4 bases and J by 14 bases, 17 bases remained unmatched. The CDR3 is CASSPGLAGPQDRRYF. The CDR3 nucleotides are TGCGCCAGCAGCCCAGGACTAGCGGGACCGCAAGATCGTCGGTATTTT. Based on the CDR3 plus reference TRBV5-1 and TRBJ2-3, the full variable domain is KAGVTQTPRYLIKTRGQQVTLSCSPISGHRSVSWYQQTPGQGLQFLFEYFSETQRNKGNFPGRFSGRQFSNSRSEMNVSTLELGDSALYLCASSPGLAGPQDRRYFGPGTRLTVL.

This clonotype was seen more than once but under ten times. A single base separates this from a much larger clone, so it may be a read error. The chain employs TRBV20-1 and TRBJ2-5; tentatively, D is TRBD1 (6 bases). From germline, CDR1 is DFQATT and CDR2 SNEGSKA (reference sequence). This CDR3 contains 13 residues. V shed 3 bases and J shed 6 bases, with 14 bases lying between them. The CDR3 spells CSASGQPQKTQYF. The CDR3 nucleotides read TGCAGTGCTAGTGGACAGCCTCAAAAGACCCAGTACTTC.

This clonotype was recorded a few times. The CDR3 nucleotides read TGTGCCAGTCGGACTAGCGGGAGCTTAAGGAACACCGGGGAGCTGTTTTTT. This gives the protein CASRTSGSLRNTGELFF. The chain recombines TRBV2 with TRBJ2-2; 13 bases fit TRBD2. The CDR3 has 17 residues. With 9 bases clipped from V and 1 base from J, the junction kept 8 bases outside the gene matches. From germline, CDR1 is SNHLY and CDR2 FYNNEI.

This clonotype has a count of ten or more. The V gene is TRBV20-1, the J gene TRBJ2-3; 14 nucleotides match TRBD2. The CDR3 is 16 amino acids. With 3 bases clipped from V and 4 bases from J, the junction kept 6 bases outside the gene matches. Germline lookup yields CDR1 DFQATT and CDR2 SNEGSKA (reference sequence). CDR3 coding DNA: TGCAGTGCTAGTAGTCCGACTAGCGGGAGGGCAGATACGCAGTATTTT. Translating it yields CSASSPTSGRADTQYF.

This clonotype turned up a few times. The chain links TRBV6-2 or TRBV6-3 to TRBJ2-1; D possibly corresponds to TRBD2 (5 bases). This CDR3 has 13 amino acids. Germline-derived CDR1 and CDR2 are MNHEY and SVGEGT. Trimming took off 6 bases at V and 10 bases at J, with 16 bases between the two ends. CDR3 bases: TGTGCCAGCAGCCTGCTACTAGAGTTGGAGCAGTTCTTC. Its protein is CASSLLLELEQFF.

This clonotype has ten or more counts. The chain's CDR3 is CASKGGQGLYEQYF. The DNA of the CDR3 is TGTGCCAGCAAGGGAGGGCAGGGGCTCTACGAGCAGTACTTC. The chain has TRBV2 and TRBJ2-7; D is possibly TRBD2 (7 bases). The length of the CDR3 is 14 residues. V was pared by 7 bases and J by 3 bases, with 16 bases between. Germline V gene data show CDR1 as SNHLY and CDR2 as FYNNEI. The complete variable domain, with remaining parts taken from reference TRBV2 and TRBJ2-7, reads EPEVTQTPSHQVTQMGQEVILRCVPISNHLYFYWYRQILGQKVEFLVSFYNNEISEKSEIFDDQFSVERPDGSNFTLKIRSTKLEDSAMYFCASKGGQGLYEQYFGPGTRLTVT.

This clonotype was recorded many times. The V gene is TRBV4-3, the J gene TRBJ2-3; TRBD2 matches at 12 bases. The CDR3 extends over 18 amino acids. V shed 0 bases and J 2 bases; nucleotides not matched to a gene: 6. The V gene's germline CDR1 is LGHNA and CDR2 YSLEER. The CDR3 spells CASSQDIGTSGHTDTQYF. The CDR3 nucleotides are TGCGCCAGCAGCCAAGATATAGGGACTAGCGGGCACACAGATACGCAGTATTTT.

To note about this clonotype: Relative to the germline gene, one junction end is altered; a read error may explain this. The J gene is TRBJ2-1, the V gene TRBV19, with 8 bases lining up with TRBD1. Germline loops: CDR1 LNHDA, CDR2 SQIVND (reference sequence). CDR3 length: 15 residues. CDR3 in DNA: TGTGCCAGTAGTATAATAGGGGACAGGAAAAATGGGCAGTTCTTC. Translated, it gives CASSIIGDRKNGQFF.

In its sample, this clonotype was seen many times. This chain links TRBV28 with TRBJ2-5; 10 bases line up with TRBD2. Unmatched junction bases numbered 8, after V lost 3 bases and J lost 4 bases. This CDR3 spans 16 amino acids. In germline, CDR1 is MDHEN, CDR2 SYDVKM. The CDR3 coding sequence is TGTGCCAGCAGTTTTGTAGCGGGAGGACCCCCAGAGACCCAGTACTTC. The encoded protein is CASSFVAGGPPETQYF.

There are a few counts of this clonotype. CDR3 residues: CASSQDPPKGTIAGGPYNEQFF. As DNA, the CDR3 is TGTGCCAGCAGCCAAGATCCCCCGAAGGGAACCATAGCGGGAGGGCCCTACAATGAGCAGTTCTTC. The J gene is TRBJ2-1, the V gene TRBV3-1; 11 bases match TRBD2. J lost 2 bases, V lost 0 bases, and 18 bases had no gene match. Germline loops: CDR1 LGHDT, CDR2 YNNKEL (reference sequence). This CDR3 has 22 residues.

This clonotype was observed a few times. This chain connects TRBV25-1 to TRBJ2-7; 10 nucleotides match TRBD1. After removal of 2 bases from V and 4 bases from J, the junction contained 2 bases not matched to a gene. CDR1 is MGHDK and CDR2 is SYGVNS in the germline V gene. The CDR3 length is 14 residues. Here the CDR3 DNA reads TGTGCCAGCAGTGAAGGACAGGGGGAGTACGAGCAGTACTTC. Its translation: CASSEGQGEYEQYF.

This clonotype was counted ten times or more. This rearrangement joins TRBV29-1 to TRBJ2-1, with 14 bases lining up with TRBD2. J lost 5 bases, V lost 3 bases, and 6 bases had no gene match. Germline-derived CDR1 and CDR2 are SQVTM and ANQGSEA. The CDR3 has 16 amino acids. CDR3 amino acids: CSVEGLAGAQNNEQFF. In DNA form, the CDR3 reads TGCAGCGTTGAGGGACTAGCGGGAGCTCAGAACAATGAGCAGTTCTTC.

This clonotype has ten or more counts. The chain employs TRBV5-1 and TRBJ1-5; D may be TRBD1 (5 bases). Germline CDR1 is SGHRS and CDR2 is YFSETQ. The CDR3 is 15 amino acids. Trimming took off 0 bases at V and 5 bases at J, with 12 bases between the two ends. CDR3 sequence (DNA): TGCGCCAGCAGCTTGGTTGGGGGTAGTGATCAGCCCCAGCATTTT. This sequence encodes CASSLVGGSDQPQHF.